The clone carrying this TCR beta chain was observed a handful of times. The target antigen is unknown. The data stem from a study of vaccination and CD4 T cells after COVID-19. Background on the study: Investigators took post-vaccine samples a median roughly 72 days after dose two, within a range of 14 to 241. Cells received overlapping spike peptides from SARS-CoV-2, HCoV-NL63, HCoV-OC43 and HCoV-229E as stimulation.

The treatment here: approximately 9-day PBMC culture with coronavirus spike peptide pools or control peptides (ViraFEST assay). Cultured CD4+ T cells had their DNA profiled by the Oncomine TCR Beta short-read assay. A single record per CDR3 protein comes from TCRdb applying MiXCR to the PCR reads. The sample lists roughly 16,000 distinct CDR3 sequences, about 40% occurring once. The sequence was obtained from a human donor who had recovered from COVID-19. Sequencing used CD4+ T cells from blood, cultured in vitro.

CDR3 nucleotides: TGTGCCAGCAGTCAAGGCAGCGGGAGCGACACAGATACGCAGTATTTT. This translates into CASSQGSGSDTDTQYF. The chain combines TRBV7-3 with TRBJ2-3; the match to TRBD2 covers 8 bases. The CDR3 has 16 residues. Unmatched junction bases numbered 10, after V lost 6 bases and J lost 2 bases. Per the germline V gene, CDR1 is SGHTA and CDR2 is FQGTGA.